This T cell receptor (beta chain) was recovered during a study of blood T cell repertoires in COVID-19. Sequencing was performed with immunoSEQ multiplex PCR; in TCRdb, only in-frame clones are kept and a portion is missing. Of approximately 150,000 clones in the sample, roughly 88% were seen once. Germline-derived CDR1 and CDR2 are MNHEY and SVGAGI. Between the trimmed V and J ends, which lost 6 bases and 7 bases, there was a span of 18 bases. The CDR3 consists of 15 residues. This receptor was identified in a woman aged 45 to 65 with acute or convalescent COVID-19. This sequence joins TRBV6-5 and TRBJ2-2, with TRBD1 as a possible D gene (6 bases). The sequenced sample consisted of peripheral blood. CDR3 DNA: TGTGCCAGCAGCGCGCCGCAGGGGTCCCACGGGGAGCTGTTTTTT. This translates into CASSAPQGSHGELFF.